Listed below are T cell receptor beta chains from one sample, sequenced in a study of blood T cell repertoires in COVID-19. Profiled with immunoSEQ multiplex PCR; TCRdb holds only in-frame clones, not every one. The table has around 120,000 clones, 75% to 90% seen once. Material: PBMCs or T cells enriched from blood (not recorded which). The receptors stem from a woman between 45 and 65 years old who had recovered from COVID-19. The CDR3 runs from the conserved cysteine through the conserved F or W. D genes are given only for firm matches. Expanded clones are given a class, and other clones once, few, many or no size at all.

cdr3_length j_call clone_size v_call d_call cdr3_nt cdr3_aa
15 TRBJ1-1 NA TRBV5-1 NA TGCGCCAGCACCCCAGGTTTCGGGGAGGACACTGAAGCTTTCTTT CASTPGFGEDTEAFF
16 TRBJ2-7 NA TRBV18 NA TGTGCCAGCTCACCACCCCCCAGGGGAGGGGTTTACGAGCAGTACTTC CASSPPPRGGVYEQYF
18 TRBJ2-3 few TRBV27 TRBD2 TGTGCCAGCAGTTTACTACATCCTAGCGGGGCAATGACAGATACGCAGTATTTT CASSLLHPSGAMTDTQYF
14 TRBJ1-4 NA TRBV15 NA TGTGCCACCAGCAGGGACCAGGGTATTGAAAAACTGTTTTTT CATSRDQGIEKLFF
15 TRBJ2-7 NA TRBV27 NA TGTGCCAGCAGTTTATCGATGTGGGGGCCTTACGAGCAGTACTTC CASSLSMWGPYEQYF
16 TRBJ2-3 NA TRBV9 TRBD1 TGTGCCAGCAGCGCGTGGGGGCAGGGGGACGCAGATACGCAGTATTTT CASSAWGQGDADTQYF
16 TRBJ1-2 NA TRBV6-5 TRBD1 TGTGCCAGCAGTTACAGGGGGACAGGGTCTAACTATGGCTACACCTTC CASSYRGTGSNYGYTF
14 TRBJ2-3 NA TRBV9 NA TGTGCCAGCAGCGTCACCGGGACTCAGGATACGCAGTATTTT CASSVTGTQDTQYF
16 TRBJ2-2 NA TRBV5-4 NA TGTGCCAGCAGCCCGGGCGGGCTAGCCGGGACCGGGGAGCTGTTTTTT CASSPGGLAGTGELFF
15 TRBJ1-2 NA TRBV4-1 TRBD1 TGCGCCAGCAGCCAAGAACAGGGGGCGGTCCGGGGCTACACCTTC CASSQEQGAVRGYTF
15 TRBJ1-2 NA TRBV19 NA TGTGCCAGTAGTATAGCTCCGGGACAAAACTATGGCTACACCTTC CASSIAPGQNYGYTF
13 TRBJ1-5 NA TRBV18 NA TGTGCCAGCTCCCAGGACAGAAATCAGCCCCAGCATTTT CASSQDRNQPQHF
14 TRBJ1-2 NA TRBV5-5 TRBD1 TGTGCCAGCAGCAACCGGGACAGGGTGGATGGCTACACCTTC CASSNRDRVDGYTF
16 TRBJ2-2 NA TRBV28 NA TGTGCCAGCAGTTTGGGTCAGGGTGCTAACACCGGGGAGCTGTTTTTT CASSLGQGANTGELFF
15 TRBJ1-1 NA TRBV5-8 NA TGTGCCAGCAGCTTGATGGGCACAAGTAACACTGAAGCTTTCTTT CASSLMGTSNTEAFF
15 TRBJ1-5 few TRBV5-1 NA TGCGCCAGCAGCTTGGACGGGGTGGGCAATCAGCCCCAGCATTTT CASSLDGVGNQPQHF
16 TRBJ1-6 NA TRBV4-1 TRBD1 TGCGCCAGCAGCCTACCGACAGGGGATTATAATTCACCCCTCCACTTT CASSLPTGDYNSPLHF
13 TRBJ2-7 NA TRBV11-2 NA TGTGCCAGCTCGTGGCAGGGAACGGGCGAGCAGTACTTC CASSWQGTGEQYF
13 TRBJ1-2 NA TRBV18 NA TGTGCCAGCTCTCAGGCCCCAGCCTATGGCTACACCTTC CASSQAPAYGYTF
16 TRBJ1-5 medium-sized TRBV10-2 NA TGCGCCAGCAGTGAGTCCCCAGGGAATAGCAATCAGCCCCAGCATTTT CASSESPGNSNQPQHF
16 TRBJ1-5 NA TRBV28 NA TGTGCCAGCAGTTTTAGAATGCGCGGTGGCAATCAGCCCCAGCATTTT CASSFRMRGGNQPQHF
17 TRBJ2-6 few TRBV3-1/TRBV3-2 TRBD1 TGTGCCAGCAGCCAGGGACAGGGCCCGTCTGGGGCCAACGTCCTGACTTTC CASSQGQGPSGANVLTF
14 TRBJ2-7 NA TRBV7-9 NA TGTGCCAGCAGCTTACATGGCTCTTCCTACGAGCAGTACTTC CASSLHGSSYEQYF
16 TRBJ2-3 NA TRBV4-3 NA TGCGCCAGCAGCCAAGATACAGGGTTATTGGCAGATACGCAGTATTTT CASSQDTGLLADTQYF
15 TRBJ1-2 NA TRBV5-8 TRBD1 TGTGCCAGCAGCTTGGGCCAGGGGGCTAACTATGGCTACACCTTC CASSLGQGANYGYTF
15 TRBJ1-1 NA TRBV7-9 NA TGTGCCAGCAGCCCACAGGGTGTATTAAGCACTGAAGCTTTCTTT CASSPQGVLSTEAFF
15 TRBJ2-2 few TRBV2 NA TGTGCCAGCAGCACCCTCAGGGCGAACACCGGGGAGCTGTTTTTT CASSTLRANTGELFF
13 TRBJ1-2 NA TRBV10-3 TRBD1 TGTGCCATCACCACCGGGACAGAATATGGCTACACCTTC CAITTGTEYGYTF
16 TRBJ2-3 NA TRBV18 NA TGTGCCAGCTCACCTACGGGACTGCTGCGAACAGATACGCAGTATTTT CASSPTGLLRTDTQYF
14 TRBJ1-2 once TRBV6-1 NA TGTGCCAGCAGTGAAACAGTTTCGTGGGATGGCTACACCTTC CASSETVSWDGYTF
13 TRBJ1-1 NA TRBV19 NA TGTGCCAGTAGTATCCGGGTGGGCACTGAAGCTTTCTTT CASSIRVGTEAFF
14 TRBJ2-7 once TRBV5-1 TRBD2 TGCGCCAGCAGCTTGGGCGGGGGGTCAGACGAGCAGTACTTC CASSLGGGSDEQYF
14 TRBJ1-1 NA TRBV25-1 NA TGTGCCAGCAGTGAATATCACGGGAACACTGAAGCTTTCTTT CASSEYHGNTEAFF
13 TRBJ1-2 NA TRBV12-3/TRBV12-4 TRBD1 TGTGCCAGCAGTGGTGGGACAGGGGCTGGCTACACCTTC CASSGGTGAGYTF
15 TRBJ2-2 NA TRBV3-1/TRBV3-2 TRBD1 TGTGCCAGCAGCCAGCTAAGGGGGCACACCGGGGAGCTGTTTTTT CASSQLRGHTGELFF
20 TRBJ2-5 NA TRBV11-3 NA TGTGCCAGCAGCTTAGATCGCGGGCCGCGGTCATATGGGAGCGACGAGACCCAGTACTTC CASSLDRGPRSYGSDETQYF
13 TRBJ2-5 NA TRBV30 TRBD2 TGTGCCTGGACCCCGGGACTAGATGGGACCCAGTACTTC CAWTPGLDGTQYF
17 TRBJ2-6 NA TRBV9 TRBD1 TGTGCCAGCAGCGTAGTCGGGACAGGCCCTGGGGCCAACGTCCTGACTTTC CASSVVGTGPGANVLTF
14 TRBJ2-7 NA TRBV10-3 NA TGTGCCATCCGACCGCAAGGGGGAATCTACGAGCAGTACTTC CAIRPQGGIYEQYF
15 TRBJ2-5 NA TRBV3-1/TRBV3-2 NA TGTGCCAGCAGCCAAGATCGTGGACAAGAAGAGACCCAGTACTTC CASSQDRGQEETQYF
17 TRBJ2-7 NA TRBV15 NA TGTGCCACCAGCAGTCCAAACGATAGGAGAGCGTCCTACGAGCAGTACTTC CATSSPNDRRASYEQYF
15 TRBJ2-2 NA TRBV11-3 TRBD2 TGTGCCAGCAGCTTAGTCGAGACTAGCCTCGGGGAGCTGTTTTTT CASSLVETSLGELFF
15 TRBJ1-1 NA TRBV6-5 NA TGTGCCAGCAGTACCACGGACACAACGAACACTGAAGCTTTCTTT CASSTTDTTNTEAFF
16 TRBJ1-1 NA TRBV6-5 TRBD1 TGTGCCAGCAGTTTTTCTACCGGACAGGGGGCCGGGAAAGCTTTCTTT CASSFSTGQGAGKAFF
17 TRBJ1-6 NA TRBV7-8 NA TGTGCCAGCAGCTTAATCCAGAGGGAAGAACGTAATTCACCCCTCCACTTT CASSLIQREERNSPLHF
14 TRBJ1-2 NA TRBV6-2/TRBV6-3 NA TGTGCCAGCAGTCCCATCCCGCAGTTATATGGCTACACCTTC CASSPIPQLYGYTF
15 TRBJ1-5 NA TRBV5-1 NA TGCGCCAGCAGCCCACAGGGAACCTCAAATCAGCCCCAGCATTTT CASSPQGTSNQPQHF